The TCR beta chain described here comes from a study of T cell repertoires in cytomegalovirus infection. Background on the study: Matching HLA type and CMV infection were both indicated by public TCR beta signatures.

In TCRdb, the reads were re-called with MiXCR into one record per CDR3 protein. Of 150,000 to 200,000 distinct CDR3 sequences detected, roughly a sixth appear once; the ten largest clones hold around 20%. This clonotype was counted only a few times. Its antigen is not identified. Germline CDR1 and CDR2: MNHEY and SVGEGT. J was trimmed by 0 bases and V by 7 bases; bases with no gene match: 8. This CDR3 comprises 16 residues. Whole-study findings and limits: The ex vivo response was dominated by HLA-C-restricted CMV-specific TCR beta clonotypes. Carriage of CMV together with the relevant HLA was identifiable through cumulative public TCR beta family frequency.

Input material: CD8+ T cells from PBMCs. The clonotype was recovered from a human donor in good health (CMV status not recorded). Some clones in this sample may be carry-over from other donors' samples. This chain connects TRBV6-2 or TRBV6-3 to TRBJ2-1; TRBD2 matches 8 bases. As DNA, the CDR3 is TGTGCCAGCATCCTGGCGGGGGGTATCTCCTACAATGAGCAGTTCTTC. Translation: CASILAGGISYNEQFF.